This is a list of T cell receptor beta chains from one sample in a study of cytomegalovirus exposure and HLA in healthy donors. The data were produced by immunoSEQ multiplex PCR, yet TCRdb's version contains in-frame clones alone and is incomplete. The sample carries a few hundred thousand clones, approximately 81% recorded once. Source material: PBMCs. All receptors derive from a woman aged 60 to 75 in good health and CMV-seropositive. Both conserved end residues are part of each CDR3. The D gene is left open where the match is weak. Clone size is given for some rows only: seen once, a few or many times, or a class if the clone is expanded.

TRBD1 TRBJ1-5 NA TRBV2 TGTGCCAGCAGTGGGTTCGGGACAGGTAGCAATCAGCCCCAGCATTTT CASSGFGTGSNQPQHF
TRBD1 TRBJ2-6 NA TRBV5-6 TGTGCCAGCAGCTGGGCGGGACAGGAGCCTGTTACTGGGGCCAACGTCCTGACTTTC CASSWAGQEPVTGANVLTF
TRBD1 TRBJ2-7 NA TRBV9 TGTGCCAGCAGCGTACGAGACAGGGGAGGCTACGAGCAGTACTTC CASSVRDRGGYEQYF
NA TRBJ2-5 NA TRBV11-2 TGTGCCAGCAGCTTAACAGGGGGGGCGGCCTTCCAAGAGACCCAGTACTTC CASSLTGGAAFQETQYF
TRBD1 TRBJ2-1 NA TRBV5-4 TGTGCCAGCAGCTTGGAGGGGGCGGTTTCCTACAATGAGCAGTTCTTC CASSLEGAVSYNEQFF
TRBD1 TRBJ2-7 NA TRBV7-3 TGTGCCAGCAGCTTAAGACCCGACAGGGGCGACGAGCAGTACTTC CASSLRPDRGDEQYF
TRBD1 TRBJ2-7 NA TRBV5-1 TGCGCCAGCAGCCAGCGACGGACAGGCACCGACGAGCAGTACTTC CASSQRRTGTDEQYF
TRBD2 TRBJ2-5 NA TRBV19 TGTGCCAGTAGTCCCGGGACTAGCGGGAGTTTGGGAGAGACCCAGTACTTC CASSPGTSGSLGETQYF
NA TRBJ1-2 NA TRBV27 TGTGCCAGCAGTTTATCTGGCCCGACAGGAGTTAACTATGGCTACACCTTC CASSLSGPTGVNYGYTF
NA TRBJ1-2 NA TRBV7-9 TGTGCCAGCAGCTTCAACACGAACGGCTACACCTTC CASSFNTNGYTF
NA TRBJ1-1 NA TRBV29-1 TGCAGCGTTGCGGATCGCGGGGGGAACACTGAAGCTTTCTTT CSVADRGGNTEAFF
TRBD2 TRBJ2-3 NA TRBV5-1 TGCGCCAGCAGCCCCTCACACTCGGGACTAGGGGCAGATACGCAGTATTTT CASSPSHSGLGADTQYF
TRBD2 TRBJ2-7 once TRBV6-1 TGTGCCAGCAGCGTAACTAGCGGCTCCTACGAGCAGTACTTC CASSVTSGSYEQYF
NA TRBJ2-7 NA TRBV5-1 TGCGCCAGCAGCTTGACCGCGGGAGCGAGGGGGAACGAGCAGTACTTC CASSLTAGARGNEQYF
NA TRBJ1-2 NA TRBV7-9 TGTGCCAGCAGCTTAGGAACGGTGAACTATGGCTACACCTTC CASSLGTVNYGYTF
NA TRBJ2-7 NA TRBV5-1 TGCGCCAGCAGCTTCTGGGACACCACCTACGAGCAGTACTTC CASSFWDTTYEQYF
TRBD2 TRBJ2-7 NA TRBV4-1 TGCGCCAGCAGCCAAGATATACTAGCGGGAGGGCGCGAGCAGTACTTC CASSQDILAGGREQYF
NA TRBJ1-1 few TRBV6-4 TGTGCCAGCAGTCCCCGGGGAGGGAACACTGAAGCTTTCTTT CASSPRGGNTEAFF
TRBD1 TRBJ1-5 NA TRBV5-6 TGTGCCAGCAGCTTAACAGGGGATGATCAGCCCCAGCATTTT CASSLTGDDQPQHF
NA TRBJ2-2 NA TRBV5-1 TGCGCCAGCAGCTTGGTACTAGCAGGAACCGGGGAGCTGTTTTTT CASSLVLAGTGELFF
NA TRBJ2-2 NA TRBV15 TGTGCCACCCGGCGGGATACTTACACCGGGGAGCTGTTTTTT CATRRDTYTGELFF
TRBD2 TRBJ2-7 NA TRBV28 TGTGCCAGCTGCCTCCGGGGACTAGCTGCCGAGCAGTACTTC CASCLRGLAAEQYF
TRBD2 TRBJ2-7 NA TRBV6-6 TGTGCCAGCAACGGATACATAGCGGGAGGGGCCTACGAGCAGTACTTC CASNGYIAGGAYEQYF
TRBD1 TRBJ2-3 once TRBV2 TGTGCCAGCAAACAGGGGGTCACAGATACGCAGTATTTT CASKQGVTDTQYF